These 14 T cell receptor beta chains originate from one sample sequenced in a study of response to subunit inactivated influenza vaccine. Via MiXCR, TCRdb re-called the RT-PCR reads, giving one row per CDR3 protein. The sample includes around 570,000 distinct CDR3 sequences, around 10% of them seen just once. These records were also assigned to another study, of T cells expressing NK-cell markers. This second report adds: Making the TCR beta cDNA relied on 5'RACE template switching with UMIs.

The input for sequencing was PBMCs from blood, taken on the day of vaccination. These receptors originate from a man aged 50 to 60 who received an inactivated influenza vaccine.

A few counts support this clonotype. This sequence joins TRBV20-1 and TRBJ2-1; the match to TRBD2 covers 12 bases. CDR1 and CDR2 (germline): DFQATT, SNEGSKA (reference sequence). The CDR3 consists of 15 residues. V shed 1 base, J shed 5 bases, and the junction held 3 bases outside the gene matches. DNA for the CDR3: TGCAGTGCTAGAGCGGCTAGCGGGGGGGACAATGAGCAGTTCTTC. It specifies CSARAASGGDNEQFF.

This clonotype has more than one count but fewer than ten. The V and J genes are TRBV20-1 and TRBJ1-1, with a possible D match to TRBD1 (6 bases). The germline gives CDR1 DFQATT, CDR2 SNEGSKA (reference sequence). The CDR3 totals 14 residues. The ends were cut back, 7 bases at V and 1 base at J, with 16 bases in the middle. CDR3 sequence: CSGAKGGANTEAFF. The CDR3 coding sequence is TGCAGTGGTGCGAAGGGGGGGGCGAACACTGAAGCTTTCTTT.

This clonotype has just a few counts. The chain recombines TRBV14 with TRBJ2-4; D may be TRBD1 (7 bases). The CDR3 contains 15 residues. From germline, CDR1 is SGHDN and CDR2 FVKESK. V lost 1 base, J lost 6 bases, and 13 bases lay in between. The CDR3 sequence is CASSQGLGGVNIQYF. The CDR3 coding sequence is TGTGCCAGCAGCCAAGGACTAGGGGGCGTAAACATTCAGTACTTC.

The chain carries TRBV28 and TRBJ2-7; 9 bases map to TRBD2. V was pared by 5 bases and J by 2 bases, with 7 bases of the junction left unmatched. Germline lookup yields CDR1 MDHEN and CDR2 SYDVKM. The CDR3 consists of 15 residues. The CDR3 spells CASSKLAGIAYEQYF. The DNA of the CDR3 is TGTGCCAGCAGTAAACTAGCGGGCATTGCCTACGAGCAGTACTTC.

This chain links TRBV20-1 with TRBJ2-3, with TRBD2 matching over 9 bases. J gave up 5 bases and V 0 bases, and 9 bases lay outside the gene matches. The V gene's germline CDR1 is DFQATT and CDR2 SNEGSKA (reference sequence). CDR3 size: 16 residues. DNA of the CDR3: TGCAGTGCTAGAGATGGGCGGCTAGCGGGGAAAGATACGCAGTATTTT. This gives the protein CSARDGRLAGKDTQYF.

The CDR3 nucleotides read TGTGCCAGCAGTTTAGCCGGGGGGCCCCGTGAGCAGTTCTTC. Translating gives CASSLAGGPREQFF. The genes are TRBV12-3 or TRBV12-4 and TRBJ2-1, with D maybe TRBD2 (7 bases). V was shortened by 0 bases and J by 9 bases, with 12 bases between the two germline ends. This CDR3 has 14 amino acids.

The table lists this clonotype with a few counts. The chain is built from TRBV9 and TRBJ2-3; D call uncertain. Germline V gives CDR1 SGDLS, CDR2 YYNGEE. The CDR3 totals 15 residues. Trimming took 2 bases from V and 6 from J, leaving 16 bases between them. The CDR3 loop is CASSVVGNFPDTQYF. CDR3 nucleotide sequence: TGTGCCAGCAGCGTTGTAGGGAATTTTCCGGATACGCAGTATTTT.

This clonotype was found a few times. V and J are TRBV7-3 and TRBJ2-1, with D possibly matching TRBD1 (6 bases). The CDR3 consists of 14 residues. With 2 bases removed from V and 6 bases from J, the gap between germline ends came to 11 bases. Germline values: CDR1 SGHTA, CDR2 FQGTGA. In DNA, the CDR3 is TGTGCCAGCAGCTTATTGGGGGCGGGCAATGAGCAGTTCTTC. Translated, it gives CASSLLGAGNEQFF.

This clonotype was recorded many times. The genes are TRBV9 and TRBJ2-1, with 7 bases lining up with TRBD2. The CDR3 loop spans 16 amino acids. J gave up 7 bases and V 4 bases, and 14 bases lay outside the gene matches. Germline CDR1 is SGDLS and CDR2 is YYNGEE. DNA of the CDR3: TGTGCCAGCAGCCCGGGGACTACCTTAAAGGGAAATGAGCAGTTCTTC. Translated: CASSPGTTLKGNEQFF. Variable domain in full (rest from reference TRBV9 and TRBJ2-1): DSGVTQTPKHLITATGQRVTLRCSPRSGDLSVYWYQQSLDQGLQFLIQYYNGEERAKGNILERFSAQQFPDLHSELNLSSLELGDSALYFCASSPGTTLKGNEQFFGPGTRLTVL.

This clonotype was seen a few times. The chain uses TRBV12-3 or TRBV12-4 and TRBJ2-5, with TRBD2 matching over 8 bases. This CDR3 contains 15 residues. V was pared by 5 bases and J by 2 bases, with 7 bases of the junction left unmatched. The CDR3 loop reads CASSPGTRRQETQYF. In DNA, the CDR3 is TGTGCCAGCAGTCCCGGGACTAGACGTCAAGAGACCCAGTACTTC.

This clonotype was seen a few times. The genes are TRBV10-3 and TRBJ2-7; TRBD1 agrees at 10 bases. Germline values: CDR1 ENHRY, CDR2 SYGVKD. V shed 4 bases, J shed 1 base, and the junction held 4 bases outside the gene matches. The CDR3 is 15 residues long. CDR3 protein: CAISGPGQGSYEQYF. The CDR3, as DNA: TGTGCCATCAGTGGCCCGGGACAGGGGTCCTACGAGCAGTACTTC.

The sample holds a few counts of this clonotype. The rearrangement uses TRBV6-5 and TRBJ2-1, with D perhaps matching TRBD1 (6 bases). The CDR3 runs 15 residues. Germline values: CDR1 MNHEY, CDR2 SVGAGI. V dropped 6 bases and J dropped 6 bases, with 18 bases sitting between them. The CDR3 loop is CASSFSPGHGNEQFF. The CDR3, as DNA: TGTGCCAGCAGCTTCTCACCGGGACACGGCAATGAGCAGTTCTTC.

This clonotype occurred a few times. The chain is built from TRBV4-3 and TRBJ2-5, with 7 bases lining up with TRBD2. V was pared by 0 bases and J by 7 bases, with 8 bases of the junction left unmatched. CDR3 size: 15 residues. Germline CDR1 is LGHNA and CDR2 is YSLEER. In DNA form, the CDR3 reads TGCGCCAGCAGCCAAGACGGAGCGGGGTCCGGGACCCAGTACTTC. This gives the protein CASSQDGAGSGTQYF.

The rearrangement links TRBV10-3 to TRBJ2-7; the D is unclear. V was trimmed by 2 bases and J by 4 bases, leaving 18 bases between them. Germline assignment: CDR1 ENHRY and CDR2 SYGVKD. This CDR3 region has 16 residues. The CDR3 here is CAISEPPRGSPYEQYF. The CDR3 region has the DNA TGTGCCATCAGTGAGCCTCCCAGAGGCAGTCCTTACGAGCAGTACTTC.